What follows is one T cell receptor beta chain and its context. Its antigen has not been determined. The sample holds no much larger clone one base away, and base qualities are not on file. The library was produced with UMI-ligation and nested PCR. To cover both TRBC1 and TRBC2, the beta constant-region primer consisted of an equimolar mix of two oligonucleotides. Four rounds of PCR were used to amplify ligated cDNA, with nested alpha and beta constant-region primers being used together with the SP2 primer. A single-stranded oligonucleotide carrying the SP2 primer and a 12-nucleotide UMI was ligated to the 3' end of the cDNA by T4 RNA ligase 1. The ligation reaction was kept at 16 degrees C for roughly 20-24 hours. PCR2 was usually performed as a SYBR Green qPCR and halted at a preset threshold so that over-amplification would not occur. Every purification after the first one was done using Agencourt AMPure XP magnetic beads. Library amounts were measured by Qubit and library quality was assessed on a TapeStation, where the main peak was expected at around 650 bp. Sequencing of the pooled libraries was done on an Illumina MiSeq using v2 2x251 paired-end kits, which typically yielded about 0.85-2 million reads per sample. Each sample library was pooled at roughly 4.4 nM, and roughly 4.5-7% PhiX was included to improve cluster recognition. As for the original processing: Using tag matching that tolerated one base-pair mismatch, Decombinator assigned V and J genes to FASTQ reads that had been processed by Demultiplexor. By using UMIs, Collapsinator corrected both sequencing errors and the frequency errors caused by PCR heterogeneity. CDR3Translator translated TCRs and extracted CDR3s from the conserved cysteine to the FGXG phenylalanine, flagging non-productive sequences. Gini, Shannon entropy and inverse Simpson indices were calculated on repertoires that had been subsampled to equal numbers of UMI-defined TCRs. Clonotype abundance distributions were fitted to a power law by maximum likelihood within the linear range. When run on a single naive CD8 sample, MIGEC and the pipeline yielded similar UMI counts, similar unique TCR numbers and similar clonal distributions. One analysis removed from the naive repertoire any naive TCRs that were also found in any memory subset from the same donor. Repertoires were searched for some 7,000 CMV-associated CDR3 sequences compiled from VDJdb and a published dataset. Through fastp at Q25 and MiXCR, TCRdb rebuilt clones from the public reads, retaining in-frame beta chains. Identical CDR3 protein sequences are pooled into one entry, listed with their most common genes and DNA. In this record, the V and J calls reflect TCRdb's handling and not the investigators' own analysis. The sample table shows 120,000 to 150,000 distinct CDR3 sequences, and about 20% are seen once. 0.095% to 0.12% of the sample is in the top ten clones.

The CDR3 starts with the cysteine, ends with the phenylalanine, and has 14 residues. CDR3 DNA only is kept here, 42 bases in frame from base 1. Trimming removed 10 bases from V and 7 bases from J; the gene matches leave 14 bases unexplained. The germline V gene specifies KGHDR as CDR1 and SFDVKD as CDR2. From the second PCR step on, the TCR alpha and beta chain libraries were amplified in separate reactions. Donor CMV status was determined by IFNgamma production from CD4+ T cells after overnight stimulation of fresh PBMCs with CMV viral lysate. Using Miltenyi beads, CD4 T cells were first positively selected, and CD8 T cells were then positively selected from the CD4-negative fraction. Cells stained for CD3, CD4, CD8, CD45RA, CD27 and a live/dead dye were sorted on a BD Aria II into four subsets by CD45RA and CD27. Blood came from a few healthy volunteers, each fractionated into CD4 and CD8 T cells and then into four differentiation subsets. Roughly 120 ml of peripheral blood was collected from each donor, and PBMC were isolated by Ficoll-Paque PLUS density-gradient centrifugation. Sorted cells were lysed in RLT buffer, after which RNA was extracted using a Qiagen RNeasy kit and stored at -80 degrees C.

This sample was included in a study of naive and memory T cell subsets (dated by TCRdb to the late 2010s). Broadly, across the study: Sorted naive and memory T cell subsets from peripheral blood were analyzed in the study using a UMI-based, open-source pipeline for TCR alpha and beta sequencing. The results of the functional CMV T cell responses matched the IgG serology results in every case. RNA was DNase-treated and reverse transcribed with TCR constant-region primers, mostly using SuperScript III.

On the study overall, not on this receptor specifically: After error correction, over 90% of naive TCR sequences appeared only once, giving much steeper abundance distributions than memory subsets. In both CD4 and CD8 cells, going from naive through CM, EM and EMRA, the Gini index went up while Shannon and inverse Simpson diversity went down. RNA-based TCR counts may be influenced by expression changes linked to T cell activation and differentiation. A clonotype was defined as a single alpha or beta chain sequence rather than as a paired alpha/beta receptor. TCR abundance followed a power law whose exponent differed between naive and memory subsets but was consistent across the three individuals. A few larger clonotypes were present in naive repertoires, particularly the CD8 repertoires, and these clonotypes were possibly memory cells re-expressing CD45RA. The repertoire findings for the naive and memory subsets could not be validated, as no ground truth was available.

The sample taken for sequencing was naive CD4+ T cells from blood. Interpreted using the paper, the cell subset or site label stands for: naive T cells, CD45RA high CD27+. The sequence was collected from a human donor in good health. The rearranged chain carries TRBV24-1 and TRBJ1-2, and TRBD1 aligns with 7 junction nucleotides. In nucleotide form, the sequence is TGTGCCACGAGAGAAACAGGGGTACGCGGTGGCTACACCTTC. Translation gives CATRETGVRGGYTF.